These 21 T cell receptor beta chains were sequenced from one sample in a study of control samples from healthy donors and cancer patients (dated by TCRdb to the early 2020s). The library came from the immunoSEQ multiplex PCR assay. TCRdb obtained this table from immuneACCESS and retained in-frame rearrangements with V and J assigned. These tables miss some clones; where compared with another copy, unresolved V genes account for less than half of the shortfall, and the remainder is unexplained. Counted in this sample were approximately 52,000 clones; approximately 91% of them appeared once. 3% to 4% of the sample lies in the top ten. Specimen: blood. Receptors were obtained from a middle-aged man in good health.

The rearrangement joins TRBV15 to TRBJ2-7; the D is unclear. The CDR3 has 12 amino acids. Trimming shortened V by 2 bases and J by 3 bases, and 5 bases separated the two germline ends. The germline CDR1 and CDR2 sequences are LNHNV and YYDKDF (reference sequence). The CDR3 DNA reads as TGTGCCACCAGCAGAAATCTCTACGAGCAGTACTTC. Its translation is CATSRNLYEQYF.

This clone was seen just once. This sequence joins TRBV5-4 and TRBJ2-1; the match to TRBD2 covers 13 bases. The CDR3 is 17 amino acids. V lost 4 bases and J lost 7; bases outside the gene matches: 11. Germline loops: CDR1 SGHNT, CDR2 YYREEE (reference sequence). CDR3 nucleotides: TGTGCCAGCAGCCAGGGGACTAGCGGGAATTTGGGGAATGAGCAGTTCTTC. This encodes CASSQGTSGNLGNEQFF.

The chain joins TRBV7-9 to TRBJ1-4; D perhaps matches TRBD1 (5 bases). Germline loops: CDR1 SEHNR, CDR2 FQNEAQ (reference sequence). The CDR3 has 16 amino acids. V lost 5 bases, J lost 3 bases, and 16 bases lay in between. The CDR3 loop reads CASSPQGVGANEKLFF. The DNA for the CDR3 is TGTGCCAGCAGCCCCCAGGGAGTCGGGGCTAATGAAAAACTGTTTTTT.

The V gene is TRBV28, the J gene TRBJ2-7, with 8 nucleotides matching TRBD1. The CDR3 is 16 residues long. Germline CDR1 is MDHEN and CDR2 is SYDVKM. The J segment lost 3 bases and the V segment lost 4 bases, leaving 11 bases of the junction unmatched. Here the CDR3 reads CASSSSGTGIGYEQYF. The CDR3 DNA sequence: TGTGCCAGCAGTTCCTCCGGGACAGGTATCGGCTACGAGCAGTACTTC. Supplemented by reference TRBV28 and TRBJ2-7, the full variable domain reads DVKVTQSSRYLVKRTGEKVFLECVQDMDHENMFWYRQDPGLGLRLIYFSYDVKMKEKGDIPEGYSVSREKKERFSLILESASTNQTSMYLCASSSSGTGIGYEQYFGPGTRLTVT.

The count of this clone is one. The rearrangement uses TRBV4-1 and TRBJ2-7; 10 bases agree with TRBD2. Germline V gene sequence: CDR1 MGHRA, CDR2 YSYEKL. The CDR3 has 15 amino acids. Losses at the gene ends were 2 bases for V and 5 bases for J; bases not matched to a gene: 6. The chain's CDR3 is CASSQTSGTSDEQYF. The CDR3 DNA follows: TGCGCCAGCAGCCAAACTAGCGGGACAAGCGACGAGCAGTACTTC.

The genes are TRBV27 and TRBJ1-5, with unresolved D. Trimming took 0 bases from V and 6 from J, leaving 18 bases between them. CDR1 is MNHEY and CDR2 is SMNVEV in the germline V gene (reference sequence). This CDR3 spans 17 amino acids. Here the CDR3 reads CASSLSAGAEFSQPQHF. The CDR3 DNA follows: TGTGCCAGCAGTTTATCGGCGGGAGCTGAATTCAGTCAGCCCCAGCATTTT.

This chain connects TRBV2 to TRBJ2-1, with D possibly TRBD2 on 6 matching bases. The germline gives CDR1 SNHLY, CDR2 FYNNEI. V was cut by 7 bases and J by 10 bases, with 17 bases left in between. The CDR3 is 13 amino acids. The CDR3 DNA sequence: TGTGCCAGCAATGGGCTAGCGTCCGCGGAGCAGTTCTTC. Its translation is CASNGLASAEQFF. Full variable domain (rest looked up from reference TRBV2 and TRBJ2-1): EPEVTQTPSHQVTQMGQEVILRCVPISNHLYFYWYRQILGQKVEFLVSFYNNEISEKSEIFDDQFSVERPDGSNFTLKIRSTKLEDSAMYFCASNGLASAEQFFGPGTRLTVL.

J is TRBJ2-1 and V is TRBV6-2 or TRBV6-3, with 7 bases matching TRBD2. V lost 5 bases and J lost 1; bases outside the gene matches: 11. The CDR3 runs to 17 residues. Germline CDR1 is MNHEY and CDR2 is SVGEGT. The CDR3 nucleotides read TGTGCCAGCAGTCCCTCATTAGGGAGGGATTCCTACAATGAGCAGTTCTTC. Encoded protein: CASSPSLGRDSYNEQFF.

The rearrangement links TRBV7-3 to TRBJ2-5, with a weak D call TRBD2 (6 bases). This CDR3 is built from 14 residues. The V gene lost 5 bases and the J gene lost 7 bases, with 17 bases spanning the gap. Germline CDR1 SGHTA, CDR2 FQGTGA. CDR3 amino acids: CASSPGLAGGTQYF. The DNA for the CDR3 is TGTGCCAGCAGCCCGGGACTTGCCGGGGGGACCCAGTACTTC.

V and J are TRBV27 and TRBJ1-5; D unclear. The length of the CDR3 is 14 residues. V lost 1 base to trimming and J lost 0 bases, with 4 bases between them. Germline V gives CDR1 MNHEY, CDR2 SMNVEV (reference sequence). The CDR3 region has the DNA TGTGCCAGCAGTTTATTGGGTAGCAATCAGCCCCAGCATTTT. This translates into CASSLLGSNQPQHF.

This clone was counted a single time. A junction boundary mismatches the germline segment, possibly from a read error. V gene TRBV29-1 combines with J gene TRBJ2-1; TRBD1 agrees at 7 bases. CDR1 and CDR2 (germline): SQVTM, ANQGSEA. The CDR3 has 12 residues. CDR3 in amino acids: CSVEDPGTARVF. The CDR3 coding sequence is TGCAGCGTTGAAGACCCAGGGACAGCCAGGGTCTTC.

This sequence joins TRBV10-2 and TRBJ1-1, with D unresolved. The CDR3 extends over 14 amino acids. Germline lookup yields CDR1 WSHSY and CDR2 SAAADI. Trimming shortened V by 10 bases and J by 0 bases, and 15 bases separated the two germline ends. CDR3 protein: CATSAPGLNTEAFF. CDR3 nucleotides: TGCGCCACCAGCGCCCCGGGCTTGAACACTGAAGCTTTCTTT.

A few counts support this clone. This chain links TRBV18 with TRBJ2-7; possible D gene TRBD1, 5 bases. V was pared by 2 bases and J by 0 bases, with 5 bases between. From germline, CDR1 is KGHSH and CDR2 LQKENI. CDR3 size: 13 residues. The CDR3 loop reads CASSPGHSYEQYF. Here the CDR3 DNA reads TGTGCCAGCTCACCAGGACACTCCTACGAGCAGTACTTC.

V is TRBV28 and J is TRBJ2-6; D ambiguous. Per germline, CDR1 MDHEN and CDR2 SYDVKM. This CDR3 contains 19 residues. V lost 6 bases to trimming and J lost 0 bases, with 21 bases between them. CDR3 residues: CASRLSKSGCNSGANVLTF. As DNA, the CDR3 is TGTGCCAGCAGGTTAAGTAAGTCGGGCTGTAACTCTGGGGCCAACGTCCTGACTTTC.

The genes are TRBV28 and TRBJ2-7; D perhaps matches TRBD1 (6 bases). The V gene lost 7 bases and the J gene lost 0 bases, with 10 bases spanning the gap. The CDR3 contains 13 residues. CDR1 is MDHEN and CDR2 is SYDVKM in the germline V gene. CDR3 in amino acids: CASTLQGSYEQYF. The CDR3 DNA reads TGTGCCAGCACATTACAGGGCTCCTACGAGCAGTACTTC.

The J gene is TRBJ1-2, the V gene TRBV29-1; D not resolved. The CDR3 loop spans 14 amino acids. In germline, CDR1 is SQVTM, CDR2 ANQGSEA. V was pared by 3 bases and J by 5 bases, with 16 bases between. The CDR3 protein is CSVESEGGWYGYTF. CDR3 bases: TGCAGCGTTGAGTCAGAGGGCGGGTGGTATGGCTACACCTTC. The complete variable domain, with remaining parts taken from reference TRBV29-1 and TRBJ1-2, reads SAVISQKPSRDICQRGTSLTIQCQVDSQVTMMFWYRQQPGQSLTLIATANQGSEATYESGFVIDKFPISRPNLTFSTLTVSNMSPEDSSIYLCSVESEGGWYGYTFGSGTRLTVV.

The chain couples TRBV5-1 to TRBJ1-6; the D is unclear. Trimming left V 0 bases short and J 7 bases short, with 8 bases between. Germline values: CDR1 SGHRS, CDR2 YFSETQ. The CDR3 length is 14 residues. The CDR3 loop reads CASSLADGNSPLHF. The CDR3 nucleotides are TGCGCCAGCAGCTTGGCCGACGGGAATTCACCCCTCCACTTT. The complete variable domain, with remaining parts taken from reference TRBV5-1 and TRBJ1-6, reads KAGVTQTPRYLIKTRGQQVTLSCSPISGHRSVSWYQQTPGQGLQFLFEYFSETQRNKGNFPGRFSGRQFSNSRSEMNVSTLELGDSALYLCASSLADGNSPLHFGNGTRLTVT.

The chain carries TRBV24-1 and TRBJ1-5, with D perhaps TRBD1 (5 bases). This CDR3 comprises 14 residues. Germline lookup yields CDR1 KGHDR and CDR2 SFDVKD. V was trimmed by 5 bases and J by 6 bases, leaving 13 bases between them. The CDR3 spells CATSAEERGQPQHF. CDR3 DNA sequence: TGTGCCACCAGTGCCGAGGAGAGGGGTCAGCCCCAGCATTTT.

The chain uses TRBV5-8 and TRBJ2-2, with D hard to call. Deletions cut 1 base from V and 7 bases from J, with 14 bases between. This CDR3 region has 15 residues. Germline CDR1 SGHTS, CDR2 YDEGEE. The CDR3 sequence is CASSLSLASDGELFF. CDR3 nucleotide sequence: TGTGCCAGCAGCTTGAGTTTGGCGAGCGACGGGGAGCTGTTTTTT.

The genes are TRBV19 and TRBJ2-3, with D possibly matching TRBD2 (5 bases). The CDR3 length is 16 residues. Trimming shortened V by 5 bases and J by 1 base, and 16 bases separated the two germline ends. CDR1 is LNHDA and CDR2 is SQIVND in the germline V gene (reference sequence). Here the CDR3 reads CASSASEAVGTDTQYF. The CDR3 DNA is TGTGCCAGTAGTGCGTCGGAAGCGGTCGGCACAGATACGCAGTATTTT.

The chain has TRBV15 and TRBJ2-7, with TRBD1 matching over 8 bases. The ends lost 3 bases at V and 0 bases at J; junction bases unmatched: 7. Germline loops: CDR1 LNHNV, CDR2 YYDKDF (reference sequence). The CDR3 has 16 amino acids. Here the CDR3 reads CATSSPTGTGSYEQYF. The DNA of the CDR3 is TGTGCCACCAGCAGCCCGACGGGGACAGGCTCCTACGAGCAGTACTTC. Together with reference TRBV15 and TRBJ2-7, the CDR3 gives the full variable domain: DAMVIQNPRYQVTQFGKPVTLSCSQTLNHNVMYWYQQKSSQAPKLLFHYYDKDFNNEADTPDNFQSRRPNTSFCFLDIRSPGLGDTAMYLCATSSPTGTGSYEQYFGPGTRLTVT.